This T cell receptor (beta chain) stems from a study of blood T cell repertoires in COVID-19. Study in general: Acute and convalescent COVID-19 samples came from the United States, Italy and Spain. Sources were T cells, B-cell-depleted T cells, or PBMCs; the material itself was cDNA or gDNA.

Germline CDR1 MNHNY, CDR2 SVGAGI (reference sequence). This CDR3 has 16 residues. V was pared by 6 bases and J by 4 bases, with 21 bases between. The study recruited people aged about 18 to 95 years across about two dozen US areas. Authors' methods: Scientists estimated how many nucleated cells there were by amplifying reference gene primers. Clones were sequenced by immunoSEQ multiplex PCR, and TCRdb holds only the in-frame ones, with some missing. That table furnishes V, J and clone size, whereas the DNA furnished D and trimming. The sample yields 250,000 to 300,000 clones, 91% seen once. The chain couples TRBV6-6 to TRBJ1-1; D perhaps matches TRBD1 (6 bases). The specimen sequenced was PBMCs or T cells enriched from blood (not recorded which). The TCR comes from a human donor in a cohort exposed to, infected with or recovered from COVID-19 (not recorded which). The donor label of this sample is uncertain. The CDR3 protein is CASSPDLKGGGTEAFF. In DNA form, the CDR3 reads TGTGCCAGCAGCCCTGACTTAAAAGGGGGTGGCACTGAAGCTTTCTTT.